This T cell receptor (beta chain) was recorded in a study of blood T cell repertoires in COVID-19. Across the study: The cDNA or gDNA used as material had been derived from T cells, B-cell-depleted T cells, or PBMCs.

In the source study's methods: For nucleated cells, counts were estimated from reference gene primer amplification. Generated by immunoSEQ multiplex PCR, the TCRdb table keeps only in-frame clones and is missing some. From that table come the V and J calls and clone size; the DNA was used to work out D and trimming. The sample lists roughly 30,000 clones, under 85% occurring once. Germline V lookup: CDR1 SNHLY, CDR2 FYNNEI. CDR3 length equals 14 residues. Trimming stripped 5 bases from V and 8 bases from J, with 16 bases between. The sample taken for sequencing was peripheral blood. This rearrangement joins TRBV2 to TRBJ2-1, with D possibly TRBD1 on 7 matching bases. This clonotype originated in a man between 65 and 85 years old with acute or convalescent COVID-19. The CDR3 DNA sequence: TGTGCCAGCAGTACGAGGAGGGGGCAGTATGAGCAGTTCTTC. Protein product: CASSTRRGQYEQFF.